This is a list of T cell receptor beta chains from one sample in a study of T cell responses to AZD1222 COVID-19 vaccine. Data came from immunoSEQ multiplex PCR; TCRdb stores just in-frame clones and leaves some out. The top ten clones hold around 3.1% of a sample with fewer than 150,000 clones, approximately 94% of them seen once. This specimen was peripheral blood, taken on day 0 of AZD1222 vaccination. The receptors were sampled from an adult in good health. Each CDR3 is given with its conserved first and last residue. The order of the fields is V gene, J gene, CDR3 protein.

>TRBV28|TRBJ1-1
CASSLSRLRQINTEAFF
>TRBV7-7|TRBJ2-2
CASSFSFPAGELFF
>TRBV4-2|TRBJ2-2
CASSQDRVAGELFF
>TRBV27|TRBJ2-7
CASSLSGQTFLEQYF
>TRBV7-3|TRBJ1-1
CASSLAGQGRPEAFF
>TRBV4-3|TRBJ1-2
CASSQELVGANSNYGYTF
>TRBV6-4|TRBJ2-3
CASSRGRADTQYF
>TRBV20-1|TRBJ1-2
CSARGQGGYTF
>TRBV4-1|TRBJ2-4
CASSQGGGLAPLAKNIQYF
>TRBV6-5|TRBJ1-1
CASSYRGNTEAFF
>TRBV2|TRBJ2-4
CASRPGTGRTIAKNIQYF
>TRBV6-5|TRBJ2-2
CASSLLGGPGELFF
>TRBV5-5|TRBJ1-6
CASSLVSGVRNSPLHF
>TRBV2|TRBJ1-2
CASSEGDLHYGYTF
>TRBV19|TRBJ1-5
CASSIGAGRGSNQPQHF